The rows below give T cell receptor beta chains drawn from one sample of a study of blood T cell repertoires in COVID-19. Method: immunoSEQ multiplex PCR; TCRdb's copy keeps in-frame clones and lacks some. The sample has more than 75,000 clones, roughly 90% seen once. Sequences were obtained from peripheral blood. The origin of the receptors is a man aged 80 or over with active or convalescent COVID-19. Both conserved end residues are part of each CDR3. D genes are given only for firm matches. Clone size is stated in some rows and not others, as once, few, many or a class when expanded.

-,TRBJ2-2,-,TRBV5-4,TGTGCCAGCAGCGAGGGACAGAACACCGGGGAGCTGTTTTTT,CASSEGQNTGELFF
-,TRBJ2-3,-,TRBV9,TGTGCCAGCAGCGTAGATTATCGCGCCCCGTATACGCAGTATTTT,CASSVDYRAPYTQYF
-,TRBJ2-2,-,TRBV4-2,TGTGCCAGCAGCCAAGGCGGACAGTTCACCGGGGAGCTGTTTTTT,CASSQGGQFTGELFF
-,TRBJ1-2,TRBD1,TRBV29-1,TGCAGCGTTTCCCATCGGGACAGGGGGAAGAGTGGCTACACCTTC,CSVSHRDRGKSGYTF
-,TRBJ2-7,-,TRBV11-2,TGTGCCAGCAGCTTATCGAGTTACGAGCAGTACTTC,CASSLSSYEQYF
-,TRBJ2-3,TRBD1,TRBV19,TGTGCCAGTAGTATCGGGACAGCTAGCACAGATACGCAGTATTTT,CASSIGTASTDTQYF
-,TRBJ2-1,TRBD1,TRBV5-1,TGCGCCAGCAGCTTGGCCACGACAGGGGGTGAGCAGTTCTTC,CASSLATTGGEQFF
-,TRBJ2-4,TRBD1,TRBV15,TGTGCCACCAGCAGAGGAATTGGACAGGGCTTAGCCAAAAACATTCAGTACTTC,CATSRGIGQGLAKNIQYF
-,TRBJ1-2,TRBD1,TRBV19,TGTGCCAGCGTCCCGGGACAGGGATGGGATGGCTACACCTTC,CASVPGQGWDGYTF
-,TRBJ2-7,TRBD2,TRBV30,TGTGCCTGGACTAGCGGGAGGGGCTCCTACGAGCAGTACTTC,CAWTSGRGSYEQYF
-,TRBJ2-1,TRBD2,TRBV10-3,TGTGCCATCAGGACTACCATAGCGGGAAGCTCCTACAATGAGCAGTTCTTC,CAIRTTIAGSSYNEQFF
-,TRBJ2-1,TRBD2,TRBV7-7,TGTGCTAGCAGCGACTCCGGGACTAGCGGGAGCTATGAGCAGTTCTTC,CASSDSGTSGSYEQFF
once,TRBJ1-2,-,TRBV28,TGTGCCAGCAGCGACCCTCCCGGGAACTATGGCTACACCTTC,CASSDPPGNYGYTF
-,TRBJ2-3,TRBD2,TRBV7-2,TGTGCCAGCACCGCACTAGCGGGAGTCACAGATACGCAGTATTTT,CASTALAGVTDTQYF
-,TRBJ1-1,-,TRBV21-1,TGTGCCAGAGGGGAATGGGGGAACACTGAAGCTTTCTTT,CARGEWGNTEAFF
few,TRBJ2-2,-,TRBV7-3,TGTGCCAGCAGTCGGGATGACACCGGGGAGCTGTTTTTT,CASSRDDTGELFF
-,TRBJ1-3,-,TRBV28,TGTGCCAGCAGTCGAGAACAGCCGAGCTTAAACACCATATATTTT,CASSREQPSLNTIYF
-,TRBJ2-1,TRBD2,TRBV11-2,TGTGCCAGCACCACCATAACTAGCGGGAGCTACAATGAGCAGTTCTTC,CASTTITSGSYNEQFF
once,TRBJ2-1,-,TRBV5-4,TGTGCCAGCAGCCCCACGGGAAGTGTGACCTACAATGAGCAGTTCTTC,CASSPTGSVTYNEQFF
-,TRBJ1-5,-,TRBV6-2/TRBV6-3,TGTGCCAGCAGTTGGGCGAACAATCAGCCCCAGCATTTT,CASSWANNQPQHF
-,TRBJ2-1,TRBD2,TRBV9,TGTGCCAGCAGCGCCGGGACTAGCGGGAGAGGAGAGCAGTTCTTC,CASSAGTSGRGEQFF
-,TRBJ1-6,TRBD1,TRBV5-1,TGCGCCAGCAGCTGGGGGACAGAATCCTCCTATAATTCACCCCTCCACTTT,CASSWGTESSYNSPLHF
-,TRBJ2-2,-,TRBV29-1,TGCACCTTGTGGGGGCCGGGTTGGACCGGGGAGCTGTTTTTT,CTLWGPGWTGELFF
-,TRBJ1-1,TRBD1,TRBV3-1/TRBV3-2,TGTGCCAGCAGCCCTACTTCGTCGACAGGGAGGTTGCCTGAAGCTTTCTTT,CASSPTSSTGRLPEAFF
once,TRBJ2-1,TRBD2,TRBV30,TGTCTCGGACTAGCGGGGATCTCCTACAATGAGCAGTTCTTC,CLGLAGISYNEQFF
few,TRBJ2-1,-,TRBV27,TGTGCCAGCAGTTTAACCCACGGAGCAGAGGCGCAGTTCTTC,CASSLTHGAEAQFF
-,TRBJ1-6,-,TRBV19,TGTGCCAGTAGCTCCTTCGGGGTGGGTTCACCCCTCCACTTT,CASSSFGVGSPLHF